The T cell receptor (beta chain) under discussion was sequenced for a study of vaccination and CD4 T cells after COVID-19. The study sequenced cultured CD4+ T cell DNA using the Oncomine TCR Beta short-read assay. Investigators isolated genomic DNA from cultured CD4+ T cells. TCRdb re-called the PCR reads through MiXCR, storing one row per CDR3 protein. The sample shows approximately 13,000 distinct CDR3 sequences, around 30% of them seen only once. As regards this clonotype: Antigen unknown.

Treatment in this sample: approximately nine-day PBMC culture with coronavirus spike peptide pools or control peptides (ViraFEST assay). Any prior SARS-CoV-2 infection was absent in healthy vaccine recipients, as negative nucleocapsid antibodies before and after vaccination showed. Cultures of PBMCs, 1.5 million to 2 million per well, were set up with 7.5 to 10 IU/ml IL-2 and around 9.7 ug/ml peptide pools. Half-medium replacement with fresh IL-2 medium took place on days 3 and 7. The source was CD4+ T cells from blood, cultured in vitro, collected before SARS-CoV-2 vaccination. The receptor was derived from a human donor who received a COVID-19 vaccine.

CDR3 sequence reads: CATSDLRDIKETQYF. CDR3 nucleotide sequence: TGTGCCACCAGTGATCTCCGGGACATAAAAGAGACCCAGTACTTC. The gene calls are TRBV24-1 and TRBJ2-5; tentative D call: TRBD1 (6 bases). Germline V gives CDR1 KGHDR, CDR2 SFDVKD. The CDR3 has 15 residues. The V and J ends lost 3 bases and 3 bases respectively, with 13 bases between them.